This T cell receptor beta chain stems from a study of T cells after yellow fever vaccination. Study-wide results and limits: CD4 and CD8 compartments shared a small share of clonotypes, likely from convergent recombination. Among primary-vaccination clones, most reappeared after the booster, at roughly 96% for CD4 and around 91% for CD8.

TCRdb re-called the 5' RACE reads through MiXCR, storing one row per CDR3 protein. Seen here are about 160,000 distinct CDR3 sequences, about a tenth observed once, and the top ten hold about 40%. CDR3 size: 14 residues. Looked up from germline, CDR1 is MNHEY and CDR2 is SVGEGT. The V end lost 3 bases, the J end lost 2 bases, and 11 bases lay between the germline ends. This clonotype was detected only a few times. As yet, its antigen is unknown. The input for sequencing was CD8+ T cells sorted from PBMCs, taken 45 days after the yellow fever booster vaccination. This receptor was identified in a man younger than 35 who received the YFV17D yellow fever vaccine. The chain is built from TRBV6-2 or TRBV6-3 and TRBJ2-7, with D tentatively TRBD2 (5 bases). The CDR3 DNA reads TGTGCCAGCAGTTATCGGGGTATTCCCTACGAGCAGTACGTC. Translated: CASSYRGIPYEQYV.